This is a list of T cell receptor beta chains from one sample in a study of blood T cell repertoires in COVID-19. The assay was immunoSEQ multiplex PCR, and TCRdb's table has in-frame clones only and misses some. This sample has hundreds of thousands of clones, with around 86% found just once. The sample was PBMCs or T cells enriched from blood (not recorded which). Every receptor here comes from a man between 60 and 75 years old who had recovered from COVID-19. The CDR3 runs from the conserved cysteine through the conserved F or W. A D gene is named only where the DNA matches it firmly. Clone size is given for some rows only: seen once, a few or many times, or a class if the clone is expanded.

>TRBV5-5|.|.|TRBJ2-2
CASSLEVGALPGELFF
TGTGCCAGCAGCTTGGAGGTGGGGGCGCTCCCCGGGGAGCTGTTTTTT
>TRBV24-1|.|.|TRBJ2-7
CATSDRDEQYF
TGTGCCACCAGTGATCGGGACGAGCAGTACTTC
>TRBV9|TRBD2|.|TRBJ2-1
CASSPLGGVGQFF
TGTGCCAGCAGCCCCCTGGGGGGGGTGGGGCAGTTCTTC
>TRBV5-1|TRBD1|.|TRBJ2-1
CASSFGQGYNEQFF
TGCGCCAGCAGCTTTGGACAGGGTTACAATGAGCAGTTCTTC
>TRBV28|TRBD2|once|TRBJ2-3
CASSSYSGDHTDTQYF
TGTGCCAGCAGTTCTTATAGCGGGGACCACACAGATACGCAGTATTTT
>TRBV28|TRBD1|.|TRBJ1-2
CASSAGQGVGYTF
TGTGCCAGCAGTGCGGGACAGGGTGTTGGCTACACCTTC
>TRBV19|TRBD1|.|TRBJ2-1
CASSGPWDRGSNEQFF
TGTGCCAGTAGTGGGCCCTGGGACAGGGGTTCCAATGAGCAGTTCTTC
>TRBV6-2/TRBV6-3|.|.|TRBJ2-7
CASSQDPGTANYEQYF
TGTGCCAGCAGTCAAGACCCCGGGACTGCGAACTACGAGCAGTACTTC
>TRBV5-6|.|.|TRBJ2-3
CASSSWASDTQYF
TGTGCCAGCAGCTCGTGGGCCTCAGATACGCAGTATTTT
>TRBV9|TRBD1|.|TRBJ1-2
CASSPTGADYGYTF
TGTGCCAGCAGCCCGACAGGGGCGGACTATGGCTACACCTTC
>TRBV6-5|.|.|TRBJ2-1
CASSYPSAGGVDEQFF
TGTGCCAGCAGTTACCCTAGTGCGGGTGGTGTAGATGAGCAGTTCTTC
>TRBV13|TRBD1|.|TRBJ2-7
CASSATTGTGRSEQYF
TGTGCCAGCAGCGCCACAACCGGGACAGGGAGGAGTGAGCAGTACTTC
>TRBV28|TRBD1|once|TRBJ2-5
CASSPRGQGATETQYF
TGTGCCAGCAGTCCCAGGGGACAGGGGGCAACCGAGACCCAGTACTTC
>TRBV15|TRBD1|once|TRBJ1-5
CATSHRQGNYQPQHF
TGTGCCACCAGCCACCGACAGGGTAATTATCAGCCCCAGCATTTT
>TRBV19|TRBD1|once|TRBJ2-3
CASSASGQGADTQYF
TGTGCCAGTAGCGCGTCGGGACAGGGGGCGGATACGCAGTATTTT
>TRBV5-6|TRBD1|.|TRBJ1-5
CASSFAGGGNQPQHF
TGTGCCAGCAGCTTTGCAGGGGGTGGTAATCAGCCCCAGCATTTT
>TRBV18|.|.|TRBJ1-1
CASSPPSGTEAFF
TGTGCCAGCTCACCTCCCTCCGGCACTGAAGCTTTCTTT
>TRBV28|TRBD2|.|TRBJ2-3
CASSLLGSGGLGDTQYF
TGTGCCAGCAGTTTATTAGGTAGCGGGGGTCTCGGAGATACGCAGTATTTT
>TRBV6-5|.|.|TRBJ2-3
CASTRAGSTDTQYF
TGTGCCAGCACGAGGGCGGGGAGCACAGATACGCAGTATTTT
>TRBV5-1|.|.|TRBJ2-5
CASSLGTLPQETQYF
TGCGCCAGCAGCTTAGGGACACTACCTCAAGAGACCCAGTACTTC
>TRBV7-8|TRBD2|.|TRBJ2-2
CASSLVIGRGTGELFF
TGTGCCAGCAGCTTAGTTATCGGGAGGGGTACCGGGGAGCTGTTTTTT
>TRBV15|TRBD2|.|TRBJ2-7
CATSRRGGTWAYEQYF
TGTGCCACCAGCAGACGGGGGGGGACATGGGCCTACGAGCAGTACTTC
>TRBV7-2|.|.|TRBJ1-4
CASSLEGNPGEKLFF
TGTGCCAGCAGCTTAGAGGGTAATCCAGGGGAAAAACTGTTTTTT
>TRBV3-1/TRBV3-2|.|.|TRBJ1-5
CASSWKAGSNQPQHF
TGTGCCAGCAGCTGGAAAGCAGGTAGCAATCAGCCCCAGCATTTT
>TRBV30|TRBD2|.|TRBJ2-7
CAWSFGTSGSEQYF
TGTGCCTGGAGTTTCGGGACTAGCGGGAGCGAGCAGTACTTC
>TRBV7-6|TRBD1|.|TRBJ2-2
CASSLVRQGATGELFF
TGTGCCAGCAGCTTAGTTAGACAGGGAGCCACCGGGGAGCTGTTTTTT
>TRBV9|TRBD1|.|TRBJ1-3
CASSVEQGVGNTIYF
TGTGCCAGCAGCGTAGAACAGGGGGTTGGAAACACCATATATTTT
>TRBV7-2|.|few|TRBJ2-7
CASSLVRVRGTNQEQYF
TGTGCCAGCAGCTTAGTTCGGGTTCGGGGGACCAATCAGGAGCAGTACTTC
>TRBV18|.|.|TRBJ2-7
CASSPLLQPYEQYF
TGTGCCAGCTCACCACTTTTACAACCCTACGAGCAGTACTTC
>TRBV3-1/TRBV3-2|TRBD1|once|TRBJ2-7
CASSPRDRRSYEQYF
TGTGCCAGCAGCCCCCGGGACAGGCGCTCCTACGAGCAGTACTTC
>TRBV11-2|.|.|TRBJ1-5
CASSSRRDRQPQHF
TGTGCCAGCAGCTCAAGGAGGGATCGGCAGCCCCAGCATTTT
>TRBV5-1|TRBD1|.|TRBJ1-2
CASSPGQGGSGYTF
TGCGCCAGCAGCCCCGGACAGGGGGGGAGTGGCTACACCTTC
>TRBV11-2|.|.|TRBJ2-7
CASSSLSYSYEQYF
TGTGCCAGCAGCTCCCTCAGTTACTCCTACGAGCAGTACTTC
>TRBV6-5|.|.|TRBJ1-5
CASSYSGGGQGQPQHF
TGTGCCAGCAGTTACTCGGGAGGGGGGCAAGGTCAGCCCCAGCATTTT
>TRBV11-2|.|once|TRBJ2-7
CASSYEGASSYEQYF
TGTGCCAGCAGTTACGAGGGTGCCTCCTCCTACGAGCAGTACTTC
>TRBV9|TRBD1|.|TRBJ2-7
CASSRQGANSYEQYF
TGTGCCAGCAGTCGACAGGGGGCGAACTCCTACGAGCAGTACTTC
>TRBV6-4|.|.|TRBJ2-1
CASSDSKRSRNEQFF
TGTGCCAGCAGTGACTCGAAGAGGTCGAGGAATGAGCAGTTCTTC
>TRBV5-1|.|.|TRBJ2-5
CASSFDGDNTGTQYF
TGCGCCAGCAGCTTTGACGGGGATAATACGGGGACCCAGTACTTC
>TRBV28|.|.|TRBJ1-1
CASSSSGYGTEAFF
TGTGCCAGCAGTTCTTCCGGTTACGGCACTGAAGCTTTCTTT
>TRBV6-2/TRBV6-3|TRBD2|once|TRBJ2-2
CASSYLAGIGNTGELFF
TGTGCCAGCAGTTACTTAGCGGGAATAGGTAACACCGGGGAGCTGTTTTTT
>TRBV5-6|TRBD2|.|TRBJ2-7
CASSTRAGAGGPFFRQQYF
TGTGCCAGCAGCACCCGGGCGGGAGCGGGAGGGCCCTTTTTCCGCCAGCAGTACTTC
>TRBV9|TRBD1|.|TRBJ2-7
CASSLAGTDYEQYF
TGTGCCAGCAGCTTAGCCGGGACAGATTACGAGCAGTACTTC
>TRBV7-3|TRBD2|.|TRBJ2-5
CASSLGGYETQYF
TGTGCCAGCAGCTTGGGGGGGTATGAGACCCAGTACTTC
>TRBV11-2|TRBD1|.|TRBJ1-3
CASSRQGATGNTIYF
TGTGCCAGCAGCAGACAGGGGGCGACTGGAAACACCATATATTTT
>TRBV7-2|.|.|TRBJ2-3
CASSPRRGDTQYF
TGTGCCAGCAGCCCCCGCCGGGGGGATACGCAGTATTTT
>TRBV2|.|.|TRBJ1-5
CASSELEEVVNLGFGNQPQHF
TGTGCCAGCAGTGAATTAGAGGAGGTGGTGAACTTGGGGTTTGGTAATCAGCCCCAGCATTTT
>TRBV28|TRBD1|.|TRBJ1-3
CASSLSGTGARNTIYF
TGTGCCAGCAGTTTAAGTGGGACAGGGGCAAGAAACACCATATATTTT
>TRBV5-1|TRBD1|.|TRBJ2-1
CASSLLGTGAYNEQFF
TGCGCCAGCAGCTTGTTAGGGACAGGGGCTTACAATGAGCAGTTCTTC
>TRBV14|.|.|TRBJ1-1
CASSLGQTTEAFF
TGTGCCAGCAGCCTCGGACAGACGACTGAAGCTTTCTTT